Below are 27 T cell receptor beta chains sequenced from a single sample in a study of blood T cells in healthy people across ages. The use of a sample-barcoded 5' primer and a J-beta primer mix characterized a second PCR of roughly 6 to 11 cycles. TCRdb ran MiXCR on the 5' RACE reads and lists one entry per CDR3 protein. The sample carries some 750,000 distinct CDR3 sequences, about a fifth recorded once. Material for sequencing was blood. Every receptor here comes from a man between 65 and 85 years old in good health.

This clonotype was counted once. This chain links TRBV18 with TRBJ1-1, with D unclear. Trimming shortened V by 4 bases and J by 1 base, and 13 bases separated the two germline ends. Germline V gives CDR1 KGHSH, CDR2 LQKENI. The CDR3 consists of 15 residues. CDR3 residues: CASSRRVSENTEAFF. The CDR3 DNA is TGTGCCAGCTCACGACGGGTCTCCGAGAACACTGAAGCTTTCTTT.

This chain connects TRBV7-2 to TRBJ2-2, with TRBD2 identical over 10 bases. This CDR3 is 15 amino acids long. The junction had 7 bases not matched to a gene; V was cut back by 8 bases and J by 4 bases. Germline V gene lookup returns CDR1 SGHTA and CDR2 FQGNSA. CDR3 region: CASQLSGRGTGELFF. The DNA for the CDR3 is TGTGCCAGCCAGCTCAGCGGGAGGGGCACCGGGGAGCTGTTTTTT.

The chain couples TRBV7-9 to TRBJ2-5, with 7 bases lining up with TRBD1. The closer fit of TRBJ2-1 to the DNA end suggests the J call may be wrong. The CDR3 spans 13 residues. Germline-derived CDR1 and CDR2 are SEHNR and FQNEAQ (reference sequence). The CDR3 spells CASSPDRVDEQFF. The CDR3 region has the DNA TGTGCCAGCAGCCCTGACAGGGTCGATGAGCAGTTCTTC.

J is TRBJ2-6 and V is TRBV20-1; tentatively, D is TRBD1 (5 bases). CDR3 length equals 16 residues. The V end was cut by 3 bases, the J end by 2 bases, with 14 bases between. Germline loops: CDR1 DFQATT, CDR2 SNEGSKA (reference sequence). The CDR3 loop is CSASLPLGAGANVLTF. The CDR3 bases are TGCAGTGCTAGTCTGCCCTTAGGGGCTGGGGCCAACGTCCTGACTTTC.

This clonotype has more than one count but fewer than ten. CDR3 nucleotide sequence: TGTGCCAGCAGCTACATGGCTAGTTCCGCCGGGGAGCTGTTTTTT. This gives the protein CASSYMASSAGELFF. The chain recombines TRBV6-2 or TRBV6-3 with TRBJ2-2; D remains ambiguous. The V and J ends lost 6 bases and 6 bases respectively, with 17 bases between them. The germline CDR1 and CDR2 sequences are MNHEY and SVGEGT. The CDR3 contains 15 residues.

The chain recombines TRBV6-2 or TRBV6-3 with TRBJ2-7; D is undetermined. The CDR3 has 15 residues. The germline CDR1 and CDR2 sequences are MNHEY and SVGEGT. V lost 6 bases and J lost 4, with 19 bases in between. The CDR3 is CASRNPQGFPYEQYV. Here the CDR3 DNA reads TGTGCCAGCAGAAACCCCCAAGGCTTTCCTTACGAGCAGTACGTC.

The rearrangement uses TRBV20-1 and TRBJ2-3; D may be TRBD1 (5 bases). The V end was cut by 3 bases, the J end by 2 bases, with 9 bases between. The CDR3 covers 13 residues. Germline V lookup: CDR1 DFQATT, CDR2 SNEGSKA (reference sequence). The CDR3 nucleotides are TGCAGTGCTAGCGGACAATACACAGATACGCAGTATTTT. Translation: CSASGQYTDTQYF.

This clonotype was seen ten or more times. CDR3 nucleotides: TGTGCCACCAGTGACCCGTTTGAGACGGCAGATACGCAGTATTTT. Amino acid sequence: CATSDPFETADTQYF. The chain carries TRBV24-1 and TRBJ2-3; D ambiguous. Between the trimmed V and J ends, which lost 4 bases and 4 bases, there was a span of 14 bases. There are 15 residues in the CDR3. Germline values: CDR1 KGHDR, CDR2 SFDVKD.

The table lists this clonotype with a few counts. The chain recombines TRBV13 with TRBJ2-5; D not resolved. V was trimmed by 5 bases and J by 0 bases, leaving 4 bases between them. Per the germline V gene, CDR1 is PRHDT and CDR2 is FYEKMQ (reference sequence). This CDR3 is built from 12 residues. The CDR3 sequence: CASSKHQETQYF. The CDR3 nucleotides read TGTGCCAGCAGCAAGCACCAAGAGACCCAGTACTTC.

This clonotype has a handful of counts. V usage is TRBV29-1 and J usage is TRBJ2-3; D may be TRBD2 (5 bases). The CDR3 totals 11 residues. V was shortened by 3 bases and J by 5 bases, with 6 bases between the two germline ends. From germline, CDR1 is SQVTM and CDR2 ANQGSEA. The CDR3 loop is CSVDSGDTQYF. CDR3 in DNA: TGCAGCGTTGACAGCGGAGATACGCAGTATTTT.

This clonotype has a handful of counts. The DNA of the CDR3 is TGTGCCAGCAGCGCGCATCAGGGGGCCGATAATGAGCAGTTCTTC. It translates to CASSAHQGADNEQFF. The chain uses TRBV11-2 and TRBJ2-1, with 8 bases that match TRBD1. The junction had 10 bases not matched to a gene; V was cut back by 5 bases and J by 7 bases. Per germline, CDR1 SGHAT and CDR2 FQNNGV. The CDR3 runs 15 residues.

This chain joins TRBV19 and TRBJ2-1; TRBD2 aligns across 7 bases. CDR1 and CDR2 from the germline V gene are LNHDA and SQIVND (reference sequence). The CDR3 covers 17 residues. J gave up 8 bases and V 3 bases, and 16 bases lay outside the gene matches. The CDR3 sequence is CASSMPLWGRAGHEQFF. The DNA for the CDR3 is TGTGCCAGTAGTATGCCCCTTTGGGGGAGGGCCGGTCATGAGCAGTTCTTC.

Only a few counts were recorded for this clonotype. The chain uses TRBV2 and TRBJ2-5, with a tentative D call TRBD2 (5 bases). The J call may be faulty, since TRBJ2-1 better matches the DNA end. The length of the CDR3 is 16 residues. The germline gives CDR1 SNHLY, CDR2 FYNNEI. The CDR3 here is CASSGAGKISVNEQFF. The CDR3 coding sequence is TGTGCCAGCAGTGGGGCCGGGAAGATTTCGGTCAATGAGCAGTTCTTC.

The V and J genes are TRBV7-9 and TRBJ1-1, with a weak D call TRBD1 (5 bases). Deletions cut 6 bases from V and 0 bases from J, with 14 bases between. CDR1 and CDR2 from the germline V gene are SEHNR and FQNEAQ (reference sequence). CDR3 length equals 15 residues. Here the CDR3 DNA reads TGTGCCAGCAGTCGGGGCCAAGTTATGAACACTGAAGCTTTCTTT. This gives the protein CASSRGQVMNTEAFF.

There are many counts of this clonotype. The V call is TRBV25-1, the J call TRBJ2-5, with a weak D call TRBD2 (5 bases). CDR1 is MGHDK and CDR2 is SYGVNS in the germline V gene. This CDR3 is 13 amino acids long. The V end lost 1 base, the J end lost 5 bases, and 8 bases lay between the germline ends. This CDR3 reads CASSESGVETQYF. The CDR3 coding sequence is TGTGCCAGCAGTGAATCCGGGGTCGAGACCCAGTACTTC.

The chain couples TRBV29-1 to TRBJ1-1; 7 nucleotides match TRBD1. Germline V CDR1 and CDR2: SQVTM, ANQGSEA. CDR3 length: 11 amino acids. J gave up 7 bases and V 7 bases, and 6 bases lay outside the gene matches. CDR3 coding DNA: TGCAGCGGCCGGACAGGAGATGAAGCTTTCTTT. It is translated as CSGRTGDEAFF.

Concerning this clonotype: Sequence at one end of the junction differs from germline and may be a read error. The CDR3 DNA sequence: TGTGCCGGCAGTTCCCGGGACAGCTCCTACGAGCAGTACTTC. Its translation: CAGSSRDSSYEQYF. This chain joins TRBV12-3 or TRBV12-4 and TRBJ2-7, with 7 positions matching TRBD1. The CDR3 loop spans 14 amino acids.

The rearrangement links TRBV6-6 to TRBJ1-2; no clear D. With 0 bases removed from V and 3 bases from J, the gap between germline ends came to 5 bases. CDR1 and CDR2 (germline): MNHNY, SVGAGI (reference sequence). This CDR3 has 13 amino acids. CDR3 sequence (DNA): TGTGCCAGCAGTTACTCGCAGGACTATGGCTACACCTTC. Residues: CASSYSQDYGYTF.

This clonotype has just a few counts. The chain employs TRBV4-1 and TRBJ2-3, with 8 bases aligning to TRBD1. This CDR3 contains 20 residues. The germline V gene encodes CDR1 MGHRA and CDR2 YSYEKL. The junction had 16 bases not matched to a gene; V was cut back by 0 bases and J by 2 bases. CDR3 residues: CASSQDQSLSGTGYTDTQYF. The DNA of the CDR3 is TGCGCCAGCAGCCAAGATCAATCGTTATCCGGGACAGGTTACACAGATACGCAGTATTTT.

The chain employs TRBV20-1 and TRBJ1-5; possible D gene TRBD1, 6 bases. The CDR3 is 15 amino acids. Germline assignment: CDR1 DFQATT and CDR2 SNEGSKA (reference sequence). Trimming shortened V by 0 bases and J by 6 bases, and 15 bases separated the two germline ends. The CDR3 nucleotides are TGCAGTGCTAGAGACACACAGGGTTCGGGTCAGCCCCAGCATTTT. Protein: CSARDTQGSGQPQHF.

The rearrangement uses TRBV28 and TRBJ2-7; no clear D gene. The CDR3 extends over 15 amino acids. V lost 4 bases and J 3 bases, leaving 16 bases between the germline ends. CDR1 is MDHEN and CDR2 is SYDVKM in the germline V gene. CDR3 sequence: CASSSPTKNYYEQYF. CDR3 nucleotide sequence: TGTGCCAGCAGTTCCCCGACCAAAAATTACTACGAGCAGTACTTC.

This clonotype was detected only a few times. This chain joins TRBV6-5 and TRBJ2-3, with 8 nucleotides matching TRBD1. This CDR3 comprises 18 residues. The trim removed 0 bases at V and 2 bases at J, leaving 10 bases unmatched. The germline V gene encodes CDR1 MNHEY and CDR2 SVGAGI. The CDR3 region has the DNA TGTGCCAGCAGTTACTCTGTCGGACAGGGTGGGGACACAGATACGCAGTATTTT. Protein: CASSYSVGQGGDTDTQYF.

This clonotype was detected a few times. This rearrangement joins TRBV29-1 to TRBJ2-7; 9 bases line up with TRBD1. The CDR3 consists of 12 residues. CDR1 is SQVTM and CDR2 is ANQGSEA in the germline V gene. The V gene end was trimmed by 6 bases and the J gene end by 4 bases; junction bases not matched to a gene: 4. The CDR3 loop is CSVGQGKYEQYF. DNA for the CDR3: TGCAGCGTCGGACAGGGGAAGTACGAGCAGTACTTC.

This chain links TRBV18 with TRBJ2-1; 7 positions match TRBD1. This CDR3 is built from 13 residues. The V segment lost 2 bases and the J segment 8 bases; nucleotides outside the gene matches: 3. Germline-derived CDR1 and CDR2 are KGHSH and LQKENI. CDR3: CASSPGTDDEQFF. CDR3 nucleotides: TGTGCCAGCTCACCAGGGACAGATGATGAGCAGTTCTTC.

The V gene is TRBV24-1, the J gene TRBJ2-3; D gene unclear. Trimming cost V 0 bases and J 8 bases, with 11 bases left between them. The CDR3 totals 14 residues. Germline V CDR1 and CDR2: KGHDR, SFDVKD. This CDR3 reads CATSDLVLSPTQYF. CDR3 bases: TGTGCCACCAGTGATTTGGTTTTGAGTCCTACGCAGTATTTT.

Only a few counts were recorded for this clonotype. J is TRBJ2-5 and V is TRBV12-3 or TRBV12-4; 7 nucleotides line up with TRBD1. The CDR3 contains 13 residues. The V segment lost 4 bases and the J segment 7 bases; nucleotides outside the gene matches: 6. The CDR3 DNA is TGTGCCAGCAGTTCGGGACAGCCCCTGACCCAGTACTTC. Residues: CASSSGQPLTQYF.

Only a few counts were recorded for this clonotype. This chain connects TRBV29-1 to TRBJ2-2, with D perhaps given as TRBD1 or TRBD2 (5 bases each). Between the trimmed V and J ends, which lost 7 bases and 0 bases, there was a span of 18 bases. The CDR3 covers 16 residues. Germline assignment: CDR1 SQVTM and CDR2 ANQGSEA. The CDR3, as DNA: TGCAGCGCCAAAAGGGGACCACAGTCGAACACCGGGGAGCTGTTTTTT. This codes for CSAKRGPQSNTGELFF.